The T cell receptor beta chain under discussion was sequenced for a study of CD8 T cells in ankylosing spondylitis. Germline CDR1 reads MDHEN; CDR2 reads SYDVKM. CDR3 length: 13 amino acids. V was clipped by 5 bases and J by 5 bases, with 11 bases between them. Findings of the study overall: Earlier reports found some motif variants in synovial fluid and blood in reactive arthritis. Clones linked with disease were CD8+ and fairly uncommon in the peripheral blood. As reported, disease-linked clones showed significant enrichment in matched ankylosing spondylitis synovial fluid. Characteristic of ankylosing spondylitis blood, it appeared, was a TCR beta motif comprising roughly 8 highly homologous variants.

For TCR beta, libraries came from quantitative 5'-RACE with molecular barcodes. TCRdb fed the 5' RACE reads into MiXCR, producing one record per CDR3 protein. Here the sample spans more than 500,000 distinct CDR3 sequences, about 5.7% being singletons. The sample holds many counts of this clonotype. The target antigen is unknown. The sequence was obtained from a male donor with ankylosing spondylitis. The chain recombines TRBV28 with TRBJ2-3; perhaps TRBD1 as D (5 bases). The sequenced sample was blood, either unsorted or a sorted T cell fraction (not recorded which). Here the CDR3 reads CASSPPDRDTQYF. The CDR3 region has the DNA TGTGCCAGCAGTCCCCCAGACAGAGATACGCAGTATTTT.